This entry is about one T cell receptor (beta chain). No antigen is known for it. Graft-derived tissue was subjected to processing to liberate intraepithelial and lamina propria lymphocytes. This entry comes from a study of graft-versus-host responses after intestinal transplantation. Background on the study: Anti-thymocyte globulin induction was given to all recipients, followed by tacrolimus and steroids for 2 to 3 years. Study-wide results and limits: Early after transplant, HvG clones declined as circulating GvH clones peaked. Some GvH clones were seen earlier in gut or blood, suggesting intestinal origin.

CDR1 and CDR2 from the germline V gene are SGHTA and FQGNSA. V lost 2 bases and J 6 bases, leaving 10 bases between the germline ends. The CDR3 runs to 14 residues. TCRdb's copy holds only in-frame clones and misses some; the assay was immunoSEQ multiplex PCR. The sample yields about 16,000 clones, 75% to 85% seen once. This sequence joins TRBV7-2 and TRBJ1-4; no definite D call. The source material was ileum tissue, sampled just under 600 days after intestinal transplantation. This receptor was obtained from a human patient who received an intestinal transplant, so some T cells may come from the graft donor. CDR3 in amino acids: CASSLQSRDEKLFF. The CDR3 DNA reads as TGTGCCAGCAGCTTACAGTCCCGTGATGAAAAACTGTTTTTT. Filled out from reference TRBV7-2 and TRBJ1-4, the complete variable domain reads GAGVSQSPSNKVTEKGKDVELRCDPISGHTALYWYRQSLGQGLEFLIYFQGNSAPDKSGLPSDRFSAERTGGSVSTLTIQRTQQEDSAVYLCASSLQSRDEKLFFGSGTQLSVL.